This is a list of T cell receptor beta chains from one sample in a study of T-cell reconstitution after alpha-beta-depleted transplantation in children. TCRdb passed the PCR reads through MiXCR, listing each CDR3 protein once. The sample records about 830,000 distinct CDR3 sequences, approximately 15% being singletons. The sequencing here drew on PBMCs, mostly from graft donor cells, taken 360 days after TCRalphabeta/CD19-depleted stem cell transplant. The source of these receptors is a male patient younger than 18 who had a stem cell transplant for acute lymphoblastic leukemia, so the T cells may come from the graft donor. CDR3s include the opening cysteine and the closing phenylalanine or tryptophan. The D gene is left open where the match is weak. Size values are once, few and many counts, or a class for expanded clones, and some rows have none.

d_call v_call clone_size cdr3_aa
TRBD1 TRBV2 few CAIQDRGLFGELFF
. TRBV11-1 . CASSSGGGRLWGANVLTF
. TRBV12-3/TRBV12-4 . CASSLLVSTGELFF
. TRBV18 . CASSPGEGNQETQYF
TRBD2 TRBV4-2 many CASSLPGTSGASYEQYF
. TRBV28 . CASSWTLSNQPQHF
. TRBV9 few CASSGTFVTDTQYF
. TRBV7-9 . CASSTGEGNQPQHF
. TRBV5-1 . CASSLDKGWGQFF
TRBD1 TRBV15 . CATSRRWGRDRGLNTEAFF
. TRBV10-3 few CAISESWRSSYNEQFF
TRBD1 TRBV12-3/TRBV12-4 . CASSLGQGEAFF
. TRBV4-2 few CASSELASQETQYF
TRBD1 TRBV29-1 few CSVDRPDRAETQYF
. TRBV10-3 . CAISPGVNYEQYF
. TRBV5-1 few CASSLGHLGVFYGYTF
. TRBV7-7 . CASSVNPWADTQYF
. TRBV6-1 few CASRFTGYSNQPQHF
. TRBV27 . CASSRRPEGVFF
. TRBV19 few CASLKPGGRGQPQHF
. TRBV5-1 . CASSPGLGNQPQHF
. TRBV5-1 . CASSFDLVRTRVANTEAFF
. TRBV4-1 few CASSRPSRDTGELFF
. TRBV6-5 few CASSSLEHNIETQYF
TRBD2 TRBV10-3 . CAISEREGRSDTQYF
. TRBV15 few CATSRYLGGDEQFF
. TRBV27 . CASSFSGFYNEQFF
. TRBV20-1 many CSARDIFTSSREGQFF
TRBD1 TRBV20-1 . CSARPWDRGSYEQYF
TRBD1 TRBV11-1 few CASSLQRTGFKHSGANVLTF
. TRBV7-8 . CASSLTNREGNEQFF
TRBD2 TRBV20-1 few CSALPGTSGRETQYF
. TRBV29-1 many CSVESYDGSDYEQYF
. TRBV20-1 . CSARPRLERREQYF